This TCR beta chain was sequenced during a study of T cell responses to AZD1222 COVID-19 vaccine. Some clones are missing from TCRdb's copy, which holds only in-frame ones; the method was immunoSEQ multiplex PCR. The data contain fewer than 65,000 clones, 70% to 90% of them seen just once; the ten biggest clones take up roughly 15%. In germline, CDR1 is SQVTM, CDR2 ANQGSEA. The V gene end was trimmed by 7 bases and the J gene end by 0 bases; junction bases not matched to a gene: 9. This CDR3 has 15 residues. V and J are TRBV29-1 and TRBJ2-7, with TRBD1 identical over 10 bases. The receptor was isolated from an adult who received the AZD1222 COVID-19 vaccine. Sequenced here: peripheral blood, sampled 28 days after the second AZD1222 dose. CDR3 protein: CSGRGTGALSYEQYF. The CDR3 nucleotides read TGCAGCGGCCGTGGGACAGGGGCACTCTCCTACGAGCAGTACTTC.